This T cell receptor (beta chain) is drawn from a study of cytomegalovirus exposure and HLA in healthy donors. In regard to this clone: What it binds is not known.

This PCR relied on a set of 60 Vbeta primers and 13 Jbeta primers. Measured with immunoSEQ multiplex PCR; TCRdb has only the in-frame clones, and not every one. In the table there are around 65,000 clones, roughly 77% of which are singletons. The CDR3 has 11 residues. Deletions cut 8 bases from V and 1 base from J, with 5 bases between. Germline V gene data show CDR1 as MNHEY and CDR2 as SVGAGI. Study conclusions and caveats: V- and J-gene trimming in TCR beta was tied to a missense DCLRE1C variant by an analysis performed later. The investigators catalogued some 160 TCR beta chains as cytomegalovirus-associated. The authors confirmed in vitro that three CMV-associated chains were specific for CMV antigens.

The source material was PBMCs. The rearrangement joins TRBV6-5 to TRBJ1-1; D unclear. The clonotype was recovered from a woman in her twenties or thirties in good health and CMV-seronegative. CDR3 DNA sequence: TGTGCCAGCCATAGGAACACTGAAGCTTTCTTT. Residues: CASHRNTEAFF.